The subject of this entry is one T cell receptor beta chain. Antigen specificity is unknown. Scientists made TCR beta cDNA using 5'RACE template switching with UMIs. After re-calling the 5' RACE reads, TCRdb lists one entry per CDR3 protein, DNA absent. Across 150,000 to 200,000 distinct CDR3 sequences, the top ten clones capture less than 20% of the sample. This record belongs to a study of T cells expressing NK-cell markers. Overall study results and limits: Of the CD8+ T cells in six donors, about 1.0-7.5% belonged to dominant NKG2C+ clonotypes. These clonotypes additionally ranked first within the CD3+CD56-NKG2C+ fraction of a handful of donors.

The CDR3 is 12 amino acids. The germline V gene has CDR1 GTSNPN and CDR2 SVGIG (reference sequence). The source is a woman aged 18-69 years in good health. Material: blood T cells: a sorted CD56 or NKG2C T cell subset, CD4+ or CD8+ T cells, or bulk PBMC T cells (not recorded which). The rearrangement uses TRBV30 and TRBJ2-1; the TCRdb D gene call, TRBD1, has no DNA to confirm it. CDR3: CAWRRDRDEQFF.